This TCR beta chain was captured by sequencing in a study of CD8 T cells in ankylosing spondylitis. Whole-study results and caveats: Researchers report that disease-linked clones proved CD8+ and relatively rare in peripheral blood. Blood from ankylosing spondylitis patients appeared to carry a characteristic roughly 8-variant TCR beta motif. Reportedly, disease-linked clones are significantly enriched in ankylosing spondylitis patients' matched synovial fluid.

With 0 bases removed from V and 7 bases from J, the gap between germline ends came to 10 bases. The germline gives CDR1 SGHVS, CDR2 FQNEAQ. The CDR3 contains 15 residues. Making the TCR beta libraries involved quantitative 5'-RACE with molecular barcodes. One entry per CDR3 protein results from TCRdb running MiXCR on the 5' RACE reads. The profile covers roughly 670,000 distinct CDR3 sequences, with roughly 20% appearing a single time and 15% to 20% taken by the ten largest. This clonotype has a handful of counts. Its antigen remains unidentified. The source material was blood, either unsorted or a sorted T cell fraction (not recorded which). This chain uses TRBV7-8 with TRBJ1-6; D unclear. The sequence was obtained from a male donor with ankylosing spondylitis. As DNA, the CDR3 is TGTGCCAGCAGCTTAGCTAACAGCGGAAATTCACCCCTCCACTTT. Its translation: CASSLANSGNSPLHF.